These 16 T cell receptor beta chains share one sample of origin, sequenced in a study of response to subunit inactivated influenza vaccine. A single record per CDR3 protein comes from TCRdb applying MiXCR to the RT-PCR reads. The sample includes 490,000 or so distinct CDR3 sequences, approximately 7.1% of them seen just once. Specimen: PBMCs from blood, collected around 25 months after vaccination. Source of these receptors: a man between 50 and 75 years old who received an inactivated influenza vaccine.

This clonotype was found many times. This sequence joins TRBV3-1 and TRBJ2-1; possibly TRBD1 for D (6 bases). V lost 6 bases and J lost 10, with 10 bases in between. Germline loops: CDR1 LGHDT, CDR2 YNNKEL (reference sequence). This CDR3 region has 11 residues. The CDR3 is CASRDTGEQFF. In DNA, the CDR3 is TGTGCCAGCAGGGACACAGGGGAGCAGTTCTTC.

The chain employs TRBV20-1 and TRBJ2-1; D is uncertain. CDR1 and CDR2 (germline): DFQATT, SNEGSKA (reference sequence). The CDR3 loop spans 17 amino acids. V shed 7 bases and J shed 7 bases, with 29 bases lying between them. The CDR3 DNA reads as TGCAGTGGGATAGTGTGGACCGATTTTATAGGTGGGAATGAGCAGTTCTTC. Its protein product is CSGIVWTDFIGGNEQFF.

This clonotype was found many times. V and J are TRBV12-3 or TRBV12-4 and TRBJ1-2, with D possibly TRBD1 on 5 matching bases. V shed 5 bases and J shed 7 bases, with 14 bases lying between them. The CDR3 runs 13 residues. The CDR3 protein is CASSPGVSGGYTF. CDR3 DNA: TGTGCCAGCAGTCCGGGGGTGTCGGGTGGCTACACCTTC.

V usage is TRBV25-1 and J usage is TRBJ1-1, with no clear D. The V and J ends lost 6 bases and 3 bases respectively, with 14 bases between them. The CDR3 totals 14 residues. Germline V gene lookup returns CDR1 MGHDK and CDR2 SYGVNS. The CDR3 loop reads CASRDPGAYTEAFF. The CDR3 nucleotides are TGTGCCAGCAGGGATCCGGGAGCCTACACTGAAGCTTTCTTT.

The chain carries TRBV21-1 and TRBJ2-7; TRBD2 was called by the table and not checked on the DNA. TRBV21-1 is marked as a pseudogene. CDR3 size: 14 residues. In nucleotides, the CDR3 is TGTGCCAGCAGCCCCGCGGGTAGCTCCTACGAGCAGTACTTC. Amino acid sequence: CASSPAGSSYEQYF.

About this clonotype itself: This may be a read error, as it is one base from a much larger clone. The CDR3 region is CSVEPGLKTEAFF. In nucleotides, the CDR3 is TGCAGCGTTGAGCCGGGTTTGAAAACTGAAGCTTTCTTT. V usage is TRBV29-1 and J usage is TRBJ1-1; D uncertain. CDR3 size: 13 residues. CDR1 is SQVTM and CDR2 is ANQGSEA in the germline V gene.

This clonotype was seen repeatedly, ten times or more. CDR3 sequence (DNA): TGCAGTGCTAGAGACCCTAGCGGTCGGACCTACAATGAGCAGTTCTTC. It encodes CSARDPSGRTYNEQFF. V is TRBV20-1 and J is TRBJ2-1; 7 nucleotides line up with TRBD2. Germline assignment: CDR1 DFQATT and CDR2 SNEGSKA (reference sequence). There are 16 residues in the CDR3. J gave up 2 bases and V 0 bases, and 7 bases lay outside the gene matches.

This clonotype appeared many times. The chain carries TRBV4-3 and TRBJ2-7, with TRBD2 matching 8 bases. The CDR3 totals 15 residues. The V gene's germline CDR1 is LGHNA and CDR2 YSLEER. The V segment lost 0 bases and the J segment 1 base; nucleotides outside the gene matches: 2. CDR3 in amino acids: CASSQETGGSYEQYF. Here the CDR3 DNA reads TGCGCCAGCAGCCAAGAGACGGGGGGGTCCTACGAGCAGTACTTC.

This clonotype appeared a few times. The chain employs TRBV3-1 and TRBJ2-3, with 7 bases identical to TRBD2. Per the germline V gene, CDR1 is LGHDT and CDR2 is YNNKEL (reference sequence). V gave up 1 base and J gave up 1 base; unmatched junction bases: 2. CDR3 length: 15 residues. This CDR3 is CASSQVGGGTDTQYF. For the CDR3, the DNA is TGTGCCAGCAGCCAAGTGGGGGGGGGCACAGATACGCAGTATTTT.

This clonotype was seen at least ten times. The chain links TRBV3-1 to TRBJ2-7, with 8 bases aligning to TRBD1. Germline CDR1 and CDR2: LGHDT and YNNKEL (reference sequence). There are 16 residues in the CDR3. Trimming at V came to 0 bases and at J to 4 bases, leaving 8 bases not matched to a gene. The CDR3 nucleotides are TGTGCCAGCAGCCAAGATGGTAGCAGGGGGCATTACGAGCAGTACTTC. Translation gives CASSQDGSRGHYEQYF.

The chain links TRBV7-9 to TRBJ1-1; D uncertain. Trimming stripped 2 bases from V and 2 bases from J, with 9 bases between. CDR1 SEHNR and CDR2 FQNEAQ come from the germline V gene (reference sequence). The CDR3 has 14 amino acids. This chain's CDR3 is CASSLHEGNTEAFF. In nucleotides, the CDR3 is TGTGCCAGCAGCTTACATGAGGGTAACACTGAAGCTTTCTTT.

V and J are TRBV3-1 and TRBJ2-2; D possibly corresponds to TRBD2 (6 bases). V lost 5 bases, J lost 0 bases, and 16 bases lay in between. The CDR3 runs to 17 residues. Germline V CDR1 and CDR2: LGHDT, YNNKEL (reference sequence). CDR3: CASSSISGLANTGELFF. CDR3 nucleotide sequence: TGTGCCAGCAGCTCTATAAGCGGGCTCGCGAACACCGGGGAGCTGTTTTTT.

CDR3 protein: CATTPGQGRSEAFF. The DNA of the CDR3 is TGTGCCACCACCCCCGGACAGGGTCGTTCTGAAGCTTTCTTT. The chain carries TRBV10-3 and TRBJ1-1; 8 nucleotides match TRBD1. The V gene's germline CDR1 is ENHRY and CDR2 SYGVKD. The CDR3 consists of 14 residues. V gave up 10 bases and J gave up 6 bases; unmatched junction bases: 13.

This clonotype has only a few counts. This chain uses TRBV20-1 with TRBJ2-1; tentatively, D is TRBD2 (6 bases). The V and J ends lost 4 bases and 7 bases respectively, with 23 bases between them. Per germline, CDR1 DFQATT and CDR2 SNEGSKA (reference sequence). CDR3 length: 16 amino acids. The CDR3 region is CSAIRGGTRLVNEQFF. In DNA form, the CDR3 reads TGCAGTGCTATTCGTGGCGGGACGCGACTGGTTAATGAGCAGTTCTTC.

This clonotype has more than one count but fewer than ten. The gene calls are TRBV6-4 and TRBJ2-4; TRBD2 agrees at 7 bases. The CDR3 extends over 14 amino acids. In germline, CDR1 is MRHNA, CDR2 SNTAGT. The CDR3 DNA reads TGTGCTAGGCAGCGGGACTGGGCCAAAAACATTCAGTACTTC. Translation gives CARQRDWAKNIQYF.

The chain is built from TRBV5-1 and TRBJ2-2, with D perhaps matching TRBD2 (5 bases). Germline V gene lookup returns CDR1 SGHRS and CDR2 YFSETQ. Trimming took 4 bases from V and 5 from J, leaving 18 bases between them. CDR3 length equals 16 residues. In nucleotides, the CDR3 is TGCGCCAGCAGCCCGATTGTGGCCCGCGGGACCGGGGAGCTGTTTTTT. It translates to CASSPIVARGTGELFF.